This TCR beta chain was captured in a study of T-cell reconstitution after alpha-beta-depleted transplantation in children. V lost 3 bases and J lost 5; bases outside the gene matches: 6. Per the germline V gene, CDR1 is SGHRS and CDR2 is YFSETQ. CDR3 length equals 14 residues. This clonotype was picked up many times. This sample's TCRbeta library carried unique molecular identifier barcodes. TCRdb re-called the PCR reads with MiXCR, one entry per CDR3 protein. Here the sample spans approximately 93,000 distinct CDR3 sequences, 6.5% to 8.5% being singletons. The material sequenced was PBMCs from the stem cell graft donor, taken from the stem cell graft. This rearrangement joins TRBV5-1 to TRBJ2-5; 8 positions agree with TRBD2. The receptor was derived from a human donor who donated a stem cell graft to a child with congenital amegakaryocytic thrombocytopenia. In DNA form, the CDR3 reads TGCGCCAGCAGCTGGGGACTAGTAATCGAGACCCAGTACTTC. It translates to CASSWGLVIETQYF.